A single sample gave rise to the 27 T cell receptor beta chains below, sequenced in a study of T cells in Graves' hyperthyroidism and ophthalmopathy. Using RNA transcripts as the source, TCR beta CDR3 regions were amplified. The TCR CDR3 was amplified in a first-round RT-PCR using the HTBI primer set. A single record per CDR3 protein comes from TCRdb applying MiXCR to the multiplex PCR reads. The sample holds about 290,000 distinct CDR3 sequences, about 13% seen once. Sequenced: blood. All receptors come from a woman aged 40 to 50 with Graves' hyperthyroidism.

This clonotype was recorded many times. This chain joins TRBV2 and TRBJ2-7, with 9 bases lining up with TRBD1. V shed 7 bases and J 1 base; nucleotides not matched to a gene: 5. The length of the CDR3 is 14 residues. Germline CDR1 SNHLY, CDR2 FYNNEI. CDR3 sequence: CASNLQGASYEQYF. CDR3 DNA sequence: TGTGCCAGCAACCTACAGGGGGCATCCTACGAGCAGTACTTC.

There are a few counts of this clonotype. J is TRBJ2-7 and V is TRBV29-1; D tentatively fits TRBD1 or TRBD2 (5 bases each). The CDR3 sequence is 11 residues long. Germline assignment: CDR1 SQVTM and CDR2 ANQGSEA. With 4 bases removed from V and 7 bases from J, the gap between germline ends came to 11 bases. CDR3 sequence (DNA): TGCAGCGTTGGCAGGGACGGGGAGCAGTACTTC. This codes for CSVGRDGEQYF.

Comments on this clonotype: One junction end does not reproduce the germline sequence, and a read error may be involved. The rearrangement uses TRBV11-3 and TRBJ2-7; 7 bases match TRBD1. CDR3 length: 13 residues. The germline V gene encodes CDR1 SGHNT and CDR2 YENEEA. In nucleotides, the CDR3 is TGTACCAGCAGCTTAGGCAGGGGGTACGAGCAGTACTTC. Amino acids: CTSSLGRGYEQYF.

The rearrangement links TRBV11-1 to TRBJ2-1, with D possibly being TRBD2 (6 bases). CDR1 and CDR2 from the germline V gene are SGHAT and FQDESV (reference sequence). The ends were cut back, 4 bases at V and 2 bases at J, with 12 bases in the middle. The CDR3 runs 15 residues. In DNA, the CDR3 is TGTGCCAGCAGCTACCGACTAGATCCCTACAATGAGCAGTTCTTC. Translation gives CASSYRLDPYNEQFF.

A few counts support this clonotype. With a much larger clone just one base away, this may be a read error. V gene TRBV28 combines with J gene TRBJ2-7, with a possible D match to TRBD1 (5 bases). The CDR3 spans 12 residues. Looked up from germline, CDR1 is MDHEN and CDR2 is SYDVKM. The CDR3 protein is CASSRGAYEQCF. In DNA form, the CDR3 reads TGTGCCAGCAGTAGGGGCGCGTACGAGCAGTGCTTC.

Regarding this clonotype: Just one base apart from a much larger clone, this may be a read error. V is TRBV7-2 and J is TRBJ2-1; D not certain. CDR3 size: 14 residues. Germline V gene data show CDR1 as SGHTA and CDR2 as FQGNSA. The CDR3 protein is CVSSLGQSTYEQFF. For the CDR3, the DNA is TGTGTCAGCAGCTTAGGTCAGTCTACCTATGAGCAGTTCTTC.

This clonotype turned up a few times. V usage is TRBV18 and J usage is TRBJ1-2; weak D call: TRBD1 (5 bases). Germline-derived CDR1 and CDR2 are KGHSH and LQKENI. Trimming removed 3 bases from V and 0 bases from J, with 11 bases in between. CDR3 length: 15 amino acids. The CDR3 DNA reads TGTGCCAGCTCACCTTCGCAGGGTCCTAACTATGGCTACACCTTC. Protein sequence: CASSPSQGPNYGYTF.

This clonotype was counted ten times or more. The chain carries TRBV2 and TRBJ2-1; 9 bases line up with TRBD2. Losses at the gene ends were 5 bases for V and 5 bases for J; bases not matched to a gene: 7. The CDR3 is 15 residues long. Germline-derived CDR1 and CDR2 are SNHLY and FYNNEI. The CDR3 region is CASSRGLAPDNEQFF. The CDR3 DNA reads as TGTGCCAGCAGTCGGGGACTAGCTCCCGACAATGAGCAGTTCTTC. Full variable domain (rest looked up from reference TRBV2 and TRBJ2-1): EPEVTQTPSHQVTQMGQEVILRCVPISNHLYFYWYRQILGQKVEFLVSFYNNEISEKSEIFDDQFSVERPDGSNFTLKIRSTKLEDSAMYFCASSRGLAPDNEQFFGPGTRLTVL.

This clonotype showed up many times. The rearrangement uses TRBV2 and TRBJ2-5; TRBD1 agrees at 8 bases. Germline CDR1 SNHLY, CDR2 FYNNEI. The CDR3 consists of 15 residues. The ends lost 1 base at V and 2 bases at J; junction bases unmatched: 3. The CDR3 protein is CASSEDWTGQETQYF. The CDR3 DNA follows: TGTGCCAGCAGTGAAGATTGGACAGGGCAAGAGACCCAGTACTTC.

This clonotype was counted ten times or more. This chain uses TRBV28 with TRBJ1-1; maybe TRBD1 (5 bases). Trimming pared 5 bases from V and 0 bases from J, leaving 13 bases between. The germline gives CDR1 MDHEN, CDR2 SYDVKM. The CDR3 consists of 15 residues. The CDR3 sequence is CASSAPGPLNTEAFF. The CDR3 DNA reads TGTGCCAGCAGTGCCCCGGGACCTTTGAACACTGAAGCTTTCTTT.

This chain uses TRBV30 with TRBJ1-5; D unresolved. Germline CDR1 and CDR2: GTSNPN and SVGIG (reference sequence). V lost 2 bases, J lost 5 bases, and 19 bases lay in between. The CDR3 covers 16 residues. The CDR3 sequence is CAWSPGRNSIYQPQHF. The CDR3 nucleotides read TGTGCCTGGAGTCCTGGGAGGAATTCAATTTATCAGCCCCAGCATTTT.

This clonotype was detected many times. CDR3 nucleotide sequence: TGTGCCAGCAGCCCCGGGTCGAACACTGAAGCTTTCTTT. It yields the protein CASSPGSNTEAFF. The chain joins TRBV3-1 to TRBJ1-1; D unresolved. The CDR3 is 13 residues long. Per germline, CDR1 LGHDT and CDR2 YNNKEL (reference sequence). The V gene lost 4 bases and the J gene lost 1 base, with 7 bases spanning the gap.

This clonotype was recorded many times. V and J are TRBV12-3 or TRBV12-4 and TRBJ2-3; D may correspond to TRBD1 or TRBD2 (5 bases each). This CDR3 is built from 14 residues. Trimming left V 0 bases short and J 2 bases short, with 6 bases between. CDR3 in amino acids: CASSLAGPTDTQYF. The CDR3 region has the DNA TGTGCCAGCAGTTTAGCGGGACCCACAGATACGCAGTATTTT.

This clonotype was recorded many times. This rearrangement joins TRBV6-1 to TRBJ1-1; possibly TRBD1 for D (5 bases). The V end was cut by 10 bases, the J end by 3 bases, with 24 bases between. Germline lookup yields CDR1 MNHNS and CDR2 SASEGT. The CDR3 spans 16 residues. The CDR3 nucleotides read TGTGCCACCTGGGGGGTAGGCCACCAGAAGGACACTGAAGCTTTCTTT. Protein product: CATWGVGHQKDTEAFF.

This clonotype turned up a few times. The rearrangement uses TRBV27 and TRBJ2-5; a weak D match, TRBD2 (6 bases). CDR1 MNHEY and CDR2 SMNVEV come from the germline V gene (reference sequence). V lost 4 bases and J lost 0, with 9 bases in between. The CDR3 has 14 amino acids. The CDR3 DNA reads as TGTGCCAGCAGTTCTGGGACTCACCAAGAGACCCAGTACTTC. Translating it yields CASSSGTHQETQYF.

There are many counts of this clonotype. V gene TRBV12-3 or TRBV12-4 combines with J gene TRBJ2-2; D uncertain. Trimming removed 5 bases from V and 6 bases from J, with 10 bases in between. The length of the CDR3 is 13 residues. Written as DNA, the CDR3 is TGTGCCAGCAGTCCGTTATATGCCGGGGAGCTGTTTTTT. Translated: CASSPLYAGELFF.

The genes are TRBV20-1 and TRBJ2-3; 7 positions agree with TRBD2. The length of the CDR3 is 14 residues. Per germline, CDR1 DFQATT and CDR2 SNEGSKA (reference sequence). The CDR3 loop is CSSLAASETDTQYF. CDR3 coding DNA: TGCAGCAGCCTAGCGGCTAGCGAGACAGATACGCAGTATTTT.

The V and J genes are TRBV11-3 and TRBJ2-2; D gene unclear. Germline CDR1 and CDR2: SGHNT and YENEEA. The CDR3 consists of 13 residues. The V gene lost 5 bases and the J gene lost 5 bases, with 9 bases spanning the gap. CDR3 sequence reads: CASSLHPTGELFF. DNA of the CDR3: TGTGCCAGCAGCCTGCATCCGACCGGGGAGCTGTTTTTT. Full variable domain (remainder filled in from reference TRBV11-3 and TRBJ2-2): EAGVVQSPRYKIIEKKQPVAFWCNPISGHNTLYWYLQNLGQGPELLIRYENEEAVDDSQLPKDRFSAERLKGVDSTLKIQPAELGDSAVYLCASSLHPTGELFFGEGSRLTVL.

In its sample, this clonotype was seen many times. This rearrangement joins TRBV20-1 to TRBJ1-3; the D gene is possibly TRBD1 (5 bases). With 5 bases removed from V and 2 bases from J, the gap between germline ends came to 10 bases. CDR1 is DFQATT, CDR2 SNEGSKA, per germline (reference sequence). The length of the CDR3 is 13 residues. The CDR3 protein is CSAHGAAGNTIYF. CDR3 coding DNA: TGCAGTGCTCATGGGGCTGCTGGAAACACCATATATTTT.

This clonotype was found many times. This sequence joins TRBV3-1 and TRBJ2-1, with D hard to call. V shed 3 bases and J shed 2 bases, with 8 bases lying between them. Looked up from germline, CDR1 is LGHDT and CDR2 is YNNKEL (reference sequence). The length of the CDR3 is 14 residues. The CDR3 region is CASSQFRAYNEQFF. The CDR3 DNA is TGTGCCAGCAGCCAGTTCCGCGCCTACAATGAGCAGTTCTTC.

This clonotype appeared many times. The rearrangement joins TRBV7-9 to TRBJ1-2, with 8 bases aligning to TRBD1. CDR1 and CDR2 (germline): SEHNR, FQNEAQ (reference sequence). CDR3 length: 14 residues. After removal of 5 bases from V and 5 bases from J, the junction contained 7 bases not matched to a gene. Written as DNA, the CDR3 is TGTGCCAGCAGCCAATTGGACAGGGAGTATGGCTACACCTTC. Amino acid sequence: CASSQLDREYGYTF.

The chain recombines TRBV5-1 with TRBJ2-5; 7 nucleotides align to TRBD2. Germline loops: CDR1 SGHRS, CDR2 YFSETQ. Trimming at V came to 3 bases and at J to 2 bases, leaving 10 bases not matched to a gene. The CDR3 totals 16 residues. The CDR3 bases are TGCGCCAGCAGCTCGGGGGTGACTAGCAGACAAGAGACCCAGTACTTC. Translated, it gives CASSSGVTSRQETQYF.

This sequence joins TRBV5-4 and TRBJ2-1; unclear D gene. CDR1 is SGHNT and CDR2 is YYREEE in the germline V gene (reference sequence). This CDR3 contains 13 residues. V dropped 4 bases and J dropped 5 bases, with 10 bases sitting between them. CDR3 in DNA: TGTGCCAGCAGCCCGGACGAAGACAATGAGCAGTTCTTC. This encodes CASSPDEDNEQFF.

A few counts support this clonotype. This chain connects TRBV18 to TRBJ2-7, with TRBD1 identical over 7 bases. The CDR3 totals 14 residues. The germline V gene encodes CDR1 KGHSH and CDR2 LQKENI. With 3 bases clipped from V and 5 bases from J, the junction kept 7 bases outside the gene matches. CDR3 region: CASSPGTEVHEQYF. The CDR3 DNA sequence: TGTGCCAGCTCACCTGGGACAGAGGTCCACGAGCAGTACTTC.

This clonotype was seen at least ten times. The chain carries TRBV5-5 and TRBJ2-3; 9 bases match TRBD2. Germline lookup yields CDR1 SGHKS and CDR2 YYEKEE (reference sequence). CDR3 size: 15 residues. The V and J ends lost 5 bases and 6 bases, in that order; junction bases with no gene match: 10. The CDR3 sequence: CASRSTSGSFDTQYF. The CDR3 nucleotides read TGTGCCAGCAGATCGACTAGCGGTAGTTTCGATACGCAGTATTTT.

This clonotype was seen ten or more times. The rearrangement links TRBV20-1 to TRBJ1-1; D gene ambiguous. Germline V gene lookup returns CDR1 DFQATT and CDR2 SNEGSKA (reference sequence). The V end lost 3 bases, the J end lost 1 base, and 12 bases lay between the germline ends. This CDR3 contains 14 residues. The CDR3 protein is CSASRASSNTEAFF. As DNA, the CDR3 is TGCAGTGCTAGCCGGGCGAGTTCGAACACTGAAGCTTTCTTT.

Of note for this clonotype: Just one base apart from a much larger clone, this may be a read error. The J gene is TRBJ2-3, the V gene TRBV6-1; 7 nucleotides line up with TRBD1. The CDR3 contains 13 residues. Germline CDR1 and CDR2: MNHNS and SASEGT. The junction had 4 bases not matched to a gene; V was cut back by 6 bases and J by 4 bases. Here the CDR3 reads CASSPGQSDTQYF. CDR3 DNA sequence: TGTGCCAGCAGCCCGGGACAGTCAGATACGCAGTATTTT.